Listed below are T cell receptor beta chains from one sample, sequenced in a study of shared clonotypes between healthy human individuals. The assay was immunoSEQ multiplex PCR, and TCRdb's table has in-frame clones only and misses some. The sample shows 1,400,000 or so clones, approximately 98.5% of them seen only once. The sequencing sample was made of naive CD4+ T cells sorted from blood. The receptor source for this set is a man in his thirties or forties in good health. Both conserved end residues are part of each CDR3. Each record gives: CDR3 protein, CDR3 DNA, V gene, clone size, J gene, D gene. The D gene is left open where the match is weak. Size values are once, few and many counts, or a class for expanded clones, and some rows have none.

CASSPHGDREYGYTF TGTGCCAGTAGTCCCCATGGGGACAGGGAGTATGGCTACACCTTC TRBV19 once TRBJ1-2 TRBD1
CAIRGASGSPTYNEQFF TGTGCCATCAGGGGGGCTAGCGGGAGCCCCACCTACAATGAGCAGTTCTTC TRBV10-3 . TRBJ2-1 TRBD2
CASSRTSGSSYNEQFF TGTGCCAGCAGTCGGACTAGCGGGTCGTCCTACAATGAGCAGTTCTTC TRBV7-3 . TRBJ2-1 TRBD2
CASSLGVHTGTVSYEQYF TGTGCCAGCAGCTTAGGGGTCCACACAGGGACGGTCTCCTACGAGCAGTACTTC TRBV7-6 . TRBJ2-7 .
CASGKARGQGTEAFF TGCGCCAGCGGAAAGGCCAGGGGGCAAGGGACTGAAGCTTTCTTT TRBV10-2 . TRBJ1-1 TRBD1
CASSSASGLTDTQYF TGTGCCAGCAGCTCGGCTAGCGGGTTGACAGATACGCAGTATTTT TRBV5-4 . TRBJ2-3 TRBD2
CASSYPGQTDTQYF TGTGCCAGCAGTTACCCCGGACAGACAGATACGCAGTATTTT TRBV6-6 once TRBJ2-3 .
CASSILDRSGGYTF TGTGCCAGTAGTATACTGGACAGGAGCGGCGGCTACACCTTC TRBV19 . TRBJ1-2 TRBD1
CATSREIPQPDRGTEAFF TGTGCCACCAGCAGAGAGATCCCACAACCGGACAGGGGCACTGAAGCTTTCTTT TRBV15 . TRBJ1-1 TRBD1
CAISADTSGNTIYF TGTGCCATCAGTGCCGACACTTCTGGAAACACCATATATTTT TRBV10-3 . TRBJ1-3 .
CASRQRESGSYNEQFF TGCGCCAGCAGACAGCGGGAGTCCGGCTCCTACAATGAGCAGTTCTTC TRBV5-1 . TRBJ2-1 TRBD2
CASSPRRAYEQYF TGTGCCAGTAGTCCCCGACGCGCGTACGAGCAGTACTTC TRBV19 . TRBJ2-7 .
CASSLLGQSGNTIYF TGTGCCAGCAGCCTCCTGGGACAATCCGGAAACACCATATATTTT TRBV6-1 . TRBJ1-3 .
CASSKERQGAPYEQYF TGCGCCAGCAGCAAGGAAAGACAGGGAGCCCCCTACGAGCAGTACTTC TRBV5-1 . TRBJ2-7 TRBD1
CASSPVNYEQYF TGTGCCAGCAGCCCAGTGAACTACGAGCAGTACTTC TRBV11-2 . TRBJ2-7 .
CASSPGQPYEQYF TGTGCCAGCAGTCCGGGACAGCCCTACGAGCAGTACTTC TRBV28 . TRBJ2-7 TRBD1
CASSAPGQGGNTGELFF TGTGCCAGCAGCGCTCCGGGACAGGGGGGAAACACCGGGGAGCTGTTTTTT TRBV7-6 . TRBJ2-2 TRBD1
CASSLGSVRVYGYTF TGTGCCAGCAGTTTAGGCTCCGTCAGAGTCTATGGCTACACCTTC TRBV28 . TRBJ1-2 .
CASSQGVQPGPGHF TGTGCCAGCAGCCAAGGAGTACAGCCGGGACCTGGGCATTTT TRBV4-2 . TRBJ1-5 .
CASSLGQGGETQYF TGCGCCAGCAGCTTGGGTCAGGGGGGAGAGACCCAGTACTTC TRBV5-1 . TRBJ2-5 .
CASRETGQETQYF TGCGCCAGCAGGGAGACAGGCCAAGAGACCCAGTACTTC TRBV10-2 . TRBJ2-5 .
CASSPRALAPDNEQFF TGTGCCAGCAGCCCGAGGGCACTAGCGCCCGACAATGAGCAGTTCTTC TRBV5-4 . TRBJ2-1 TRBD2
CASSPNQGQRGYTF TGTGCCAGCAGTCCCAACCAGGGGCAACGGGGCTACACCTTC TRBV27 . TRBJ1-2 .
CASRGGGTSNQPQHF TGTGCCAGCCGCGGGGGGGGAACGAGCAATCAGCCCCAGCATTTT TRBV6-1 . TRBJ1-5 .
CASGAEYTDTQYF TGTGCCAGCGGGGCCGAGTACACAGATACGCAGTATTTT TRBV6-1 . TRBJ2-3 .
CASSLRNTEAFF TGTGCCAGCAGCCTAAGAAACACTGAAGCTTTCTTT TRBV28 . TRBJ1-1 .
CATGDRVFYNEQFF TGTGCCACCGGGGACAGGGTATTCTACAATGAGCAGTTCTTC TRBV6-1 . TRBJ2-1 TRBD1
CASSFNHRGNTGELFF TGTGCCAGCAGCTTTAATCACAGGGGAAACACCGGGGAGCTGTTTTTT TRBV7-9 . TRBJ2-2 TRBD1
CASSPGTGFYEQYF TGTGCCAGCAGCCCCGGGACAGGGTTCTACGAGCAGTACTTC TRBV6-5 . TRBJ2-7 TRBD1
CASSPTGNEQYF TGTGCCAGCAGCCCCACAGGAAACGAGCAGTACTTC TRBV7-8 . TRBJ2-7 .
CASSLRGLGTDTQYF TGTGCCAGCAGTTTACGGGGACTAGGCACAGATACGCAGTATTTT TRBV27 few TRBJ2-3 TRBD2
CASSPPGLAHTGELFF TGTGCCAGCTCACCACCGGGACTAGCGCACACCGGGGAGCTGTTTTTT TRBV18 . TRBJ2-2 TRBD2
CASSSPPGEPTNEKLFF TGCGCCAGCAGCTCCCCGCCCGGAGAACCAACTAATGAAAAACTGTTTTTT TRBV5-1 . TRBJ1-4 .
CASSPRVSSTGNTIYF TGTGCCAGCTCACCTCGGGTCAGTAGCACTGGAAACACCATATATTTT TRBV18 . TRBJ1-3 .
CASSLGPEAFF TGTGCCAGCAGCTTGGGACCCGAAGCTTTCTTT TRBV5-4 once TRBJ1-1 .
CASSLWNNEQFF TGCGCCAGCAGCCTCTGGAACAATGAGCAGTTCTTC TRBV5-1 . TRBJ2-1 .
CASSSDGISYNEQFF TGCGCCAGCAGCTCGGACGGGATCTCCTACAATGAGCAGTTCTTC TRBV5-1 once TRBJ2-1 .
CSVVRGIYEQYF TGCAGCGTTGTTAGGGGGATCTACGAGCAGTACTTC TRBV29-1 . TRBJ2-7 .
CASSARQRGTEAFF TGTGCCAGCAGCGCAAGACAGCGGGGCACTGAAGCTTTCTTT TRBV7-6 . TRBJ1-1 .
CASSLGWRTATPYEQYF TGCGCCAGCAGCTTGGGTTGGAGGACAGCAACACCCTACGAGCAGTACTTC TRBV5-1 . TRBJ2-7 .
CASSYTRTGDYEQYF TGTGCCAGCAGTTACACCCGGACAGGAGACTACGAGCAGTACTTC TRBV6-5 once TRBJ2-7 TRBD1
CATSRPIGRAENEQFF TGTGCCACCAGCCGGCCGATAGGCAGGGCCGAAAATGAGCAGTTCTTC TRBV15 . TRBJ2-1 .
CASSPKPYEQYF TGTGCCAGCAGCCCCAAACCCTACGAGCAGTACTTC TRBV7-7 . TRBJ2-7 .
CASSVGGAGASSGNTIYF TGTGCCAGCAGCGTAGGCGGGGCAGGGGCTAGCTCTGGAAACACCATATATTTT TRBV9 once TRBJ1-3 .
CAISDMVSGGEYEQYF TGTGCCATCAGTGACATGGTTTCAGGGGGCGAGTACGAGCAGTACTTC TRBV10-3 . TRBJ2-7 TRBD1
CASSFQAGVEAFF TGCGCCAGCAGCTTTCAGGCGGGGGTTGAAGCTTTCTTT TRBV5-1 . TRBJ1-1 .
CASSARDSSNQPQHF TGTGCCAGCAGTGCCCGGGACAGTAGCAATCAGCCCCAGCATTTT TRBV28 . TRBJ1-5 TRBD1
CASSFGRQSTEAFF TGTGCCAGCAGCTTTGGGAGACAATCCACTGAAGCTTTCTTT TRBV11-2 . TRBJ1-1 .
CASRMGGGEQYF TGTGCCAGCAGGATGGGAGGAGGGGAGCAGTACTTC TRBV28 . TRBJ2-7 .
CASSPTMDRDQPQHF TGTGCCAGCAGCCCCACGATGGACAGGGATCAGCCCCAGCATTTT TRBV7-9 . TRBJ1-5 TRBD1
CASSETLGRDYGYTF TGTGCCAGCAGCGAAACATTAGGTCGCGACTATGGCTACACCTTC TRBV14 . TRBJ1-2 .
CATSPGLAAYNEQFF TGCGCCACTAGTCCCGGTTTAGCGGCATACAATGAGCAGTTCTTC TRBV5-1 . TRBJ2-1 .
CASSRRQPQHF TGTGCCAGCAGCCGACGACAGCCCCAGCATTTT TRBV28 . TRBJ1-5 .
CASSTVSGGNTEAFF TGTGCCAGCAGTACTGTCTCCGGAGGGAACACTGAAGCTTTCTTT TRBV6-6 . TRBJ1-1 .
CASSRGTGQTQYF TGTGCCAGCAGCAGAGGGACAGGGCAGACCCAGTACTTC TRBV21-1 . TRBJ2-5 .